The 22 T cell receptor beta chains in this list originate from one sample, sequenced in a study of OX40 agonist ivuxolimab in advanced cancers. Clones were sequenced by immunoSEQ multiplex PCR, and TCRdb holds only the in-frame ones, with some missing. This table holds about 45,000 clones, over 80% found once. The sequencing used CD4+ or CD8+ T cells sorted from blood, collected in a trial of the OX40 agonist ivuxolimab. These receptors came from an adult with an advanced solid tumor such as melanoma, head and neck, liver or kidney cancer.

This chain uses TRBV13 with TRBJ1-1; D not resolved. This CDR3 comprises 15 residues. Trimming removed 1 base from V and 6 bases from J, with 15 bases in between. Germline values: CDR1 PRHDT, CDR2 FYEKMQ (reference sequence). CDR3 nucleotides: TGTGCCAGCAGCTTAGTGGGCAGTAGAGGCGCTGAAGCTTTCTTT. Residues: CASSLVGSRGAEAFF. The entire variable domain, with the rest obtained from reference TRBV13 and TRBJ1-1, is as follows: AAGVIQSPRHLIKEKRETATLKCYPIPRHDTVYWYQQGPGQDPQFLISFYEKMQSDKGSIPDRFSAQQFSDYHSELNMSSLELGDSALYFCASSLVGSRGAEAFFGQGTRLTVV.

The rearrangement uses TRBV7-9 and TRBJ2-1; a weak D match, TRBD2 (6 bases). The V gene lost 2 bases and the J gene lost 4 bases, with 18 bases spanning the gap. CDR3 size: 17 residues. CDR1 and CDR2 (germline): SEHNR, FQNEAQ (reference sequence). CDR3 sequence reads: CASSLSAGTGPYNEQFF. In DNA, the CDR3 is TGTGCCAGCAGCTTATCCGCGGGAACGGGTCCATACAATGAGCAGTTCTTC.

This clone was observed a few times. This chain connects TRBV4-1 to TRBJ1-1, with 7 bases fitting TRBD1. The CDR3 sequence is 13 residues long. The germline gives CDR1 MGHRA, CDR2 YSYEKL. V gave up 1 base and J gave up 7 bases; unmatched junction bases: 3. The CDR3 protein is CASSQANRGEAFF. Here the CDR3 DNA reads TGCGCCAGCAGCCAAGCTAACAGGGGTGAAGCTTTCTTT.

The chain carries TRBV30 and TRBJ1-5, with 10 bases matching TRBD1. The CDR3 spans 16 residues. V dropped 7 bases and J dropped 2; count of bases not matched to a gene: 11. Germline CDR1 and CDR2: GTSNPN and SVGIG (reference sequence). CDR3 nucleotide sequence: TGTGCCTACACCATTGCCGGGACAGGGGGCAATCAGCCCCAGCATTTT. This codes for CAYTIAGTGGNQPQHF.

The chain carries TRBV11-2 and TRBJ2-1, with 8 nucleotides matching TRBD2. Germline loops: CDR1 SGHAT, CDR2 FQNNGV. The V and J ends lost 1 base and 4 bases, in that order; junction bases with no gene match: 3. CDR3 length: 15 residues. For the CDR3, the DNA is TGTGCCAGCAGCTTAGGAGCGGGAGCTTACAATGAGCAGTTCTTC. Translated, it gives CASSLGAGAYNEQFF.

The chain links TRBV27 to TRBJ2-1, with D possibly being TRBD1 (5 bases). Germline-derived CDR1 and CDR2 are MNHEY and SMNVEV (reference sequence). Trimming cost V 11 bases and J 1 base, with 15 bases left between them. The CDR3 runs 14 residues. The CDR3 sequence is CAAGLLGSYNEQFF. In nucleotides, the CDR3 is TGTGCCGCAGGGTTGTTGGGTTCCTACAATGAGCAGTTCTTC.

The J gene is TRBJ2-5, the V gene TRBV28, with D maybe TRBD2 (6 bases). Gene TRBJ2-7 matches the end of the DNA better, so the J call may be wrong. The CDR3 runs 16 residues. Germline loops: CDR1 MDHEN, CDR2 SYDVKM. CDR3 DNA: TGTGCCAGCAGTTTATCTGGTAGCGGAGGGGTGTACGAGCAGTACTTC. It translates to CASSLSGSGGVYEQYF.

This clone was found a few times. The chain has TRBV4-1 and TRBJ1-5; D is undetermined. V was clipped by 0 bases and J by 4 bases, with 10 bases between them. The V gene's germline CDR1 is MGHRA and CDR2 YSYEKL. The CDR3 runs 15 residues. CDR3 bases: TGCGCCAGCAGCCAAGATCTGGCCGGGAATCAGCCCCAGCATTTT. It codes for CASSQDLAGNQPQHF.

V and J are TRBV6-5 and TRBJ1-5; D unclear. The germline V gene has CDR1 MNHEY and CDR2 SVGAGI. This CDR3 is 12 amino acids long. V was shortened by 2 bases and J by 7 bases, with 6 bases between the two germline ends. DNA for the CDR3: TGTGCCAGCAGTTACGGGAGCCAGCCCCAGCATTTT. It codes for CASSYGSQPQHF.

The chain combines TRBV14 with TRBJ2-1, with D unresolved. V dropped 1 base and J dropped 6 bases, with 13 bases sitting between them. Germline V gene data show CDR1 as SGHDN and CDR2 as FVKESK. The CDR3 loop spans 15 amino acids. The CDR3 region is CASSQGAVLANEQFF. The CDR3 bases are TGTGCCAGCAGCCAAGGGGCGGTTCTTGCCAATGAGCAGTTCTTC.

The CDR3 DNA is TGTGCCAGCAGCCTCACCGGGACAGGGATTTACGAGCAGTACTTC. The encoded protein is CASSLTGTGIYEQYF. The chain carries TRBV7-2 and TRBJ2-7; TRBD1 matches 9 bases. Germline values: CDR1 SGHTA, CDR2 FQGNSA. V lost 5 bases, J lost 4 bases, and 9 bases stayed unmatched. The CDR3 is 15 residues long.

This clone was seen a single time. The chain couples TRBV13 to TRBJ2-2; no clear D gene. Germline V gene data show CDR1 as PRHDT and CDR2 as FYEKMQ (reference sequence). V gave up 4 bases and J gave up 2 bases, with 11 bases separating them. The CDR3 has 15 amino acids. The CDR3 spells CASSSQDPNTGELFF. DNA for the CDR3: TGTGCCAGCAGCTCTCAGGACCCCAACACCGGGGAGCTGTTTTTT.

This chain connects TRBV28 to TRBJ2-5; D possibly matches TRBD1 or TRBD2 (5 bases each). This CDR3 has 13 residues. The V gene's germline CDR1 is MDHEN and CDR2 SYDVKM. The V gene lost 8 bases and the J gene lost 5 bases, with 15 bases spanning the gap. CDR3 region: CASLGVWRETQYF. DNA for the CDR3: TGTGCCAGCCTGGGGGTGTGGAGGGAGACCCAGTACTTC.

This chain connects TRBV2 to TRBJ2-1; D is unresolved. V was trimmed by 5 bases and J by 7 bases, leaving 15 bases between them. Germline CDR1 SNHLY, CDR2 FYNNEI. CDR3 length: 14 residues. CDR3 residues: CASSWSKASNEQFF. The CDR3 DNA sequence: TGTGCCAGCAGTTGGTCAAAAGCCTCGAATGAGCAGTTCTTC.

The J gene is TRBJ1-2, the V gene TRBV28, with D possibly TRBD1 on 5 matching bases. Germline CDR1 MDHEN, CDR2 SYDVKM. The CDR3 runs 15 residues. Trimming cost V 3 bases and J 4 bases, with 15 bases left between them. CDR3 sequence: CASSFGTYMAYGYTF. The CDR3 DNA follows: TGTGCCAGCAGTTTTGGGACGTATATGGCCTATGGCTACACCTTC.

This clone rates as medium-sized. This chain connects TRBV6-4 to TRBJ2-3; 7 nucleotides line up with TRBD2. This CDR3 is built from 14 residues. Germline V gives CDR1 MRHNA, CDR2 SNTAGT. Unmatched junction bases numbered 9, after V lost 8 bases and J lost 4 bases. CDR3 DNA sequence: TGTGCCAGCTCTGAGGGAGGGCCCTCAGATACGCAGTATTTT. It translates to CASSEGGPSDTQYF.

The table lists this clone with a count of one. This sequence joins TRBV28 and TRBJ1-1; 8 bases fit TRBD1. CDR1 is MDHEN and CDR2 is SYDVKM in the germline V gene. V gave up 5 bases and J gave up 1 base; unmatched junction bases: 3. The CDR3 is made up of 14 amino acids. CDR3 protein: CASSPDRENTEAFF. The CDR3 DNA sequence: TGTGCCAGCAGTCCGGACAGGGAGAACACTGAAGCTTTCTTT.

The chain couples TRBV30 to TRBJ2-3, with a tentative D call TRBD2 (5 bases). Trimming took 0 bases from V and 2 from J, leaving 9 bases between them. CDR1 is GTSNPN and CDR2 is SVGIG in the germline V gene (reference sequence). The length of the CDR3 is 14 residues. CDR3 loop: CAWSVAGPTDTQYF. DNA of the CDR3: TGTGCCTGGAGTGTGGCGGGCCCCACAGATACGCAGTATTTT.

The table lists this clone with a few counts. V and J are TRBV29-1 and TRBJ1-2, with TRBD1 as a possible D gene (5 bases). The germline gives CDR1 SQVTM, CDR2 ANQGSEA. With 3 bases removed from V and 0 bases from J, the gap between germline ends came to 14 bases. The CDR3 extends over 15 amino acids. CDR3 in DNA: TGCAGCGTTGAGAGCGTCGGGACCACTAACTATGGCTACACCTTC. Protein sequence: CSVESVGTTNYGYTF.

The genes are TRBV27 and TRBJ1-1, with D hard to call. Trimming pared 3 bases from V and 4 bases from J, leaving 9 bases between. From germline, CDR1 is MNHEY and CDR2 SMNVEV (reference sequence). The length of the CDR3 is 13 residues. The CDR3 DNA reads TGTGCCAGCAGTTTCGGGGTTAGCACTGAAGCTTTCTTT. Its protein product is CASSFGVSTEAFF.

The J gene is TRBJ2-7, the V gene TRBV6-5; the D gene is possibly TRBD2 (6 bases). The V end lost 9 bases, the J end lost 7 bases, and 13 bases lay between the germline ends. Germline CDR1 and CDR2: MNHEY and SVGAGI. The CDR3 runs 11 residues. This CDR3 reads CASMAGYEQYF. The CDR3 DNA is TGTGCCAGTATGGCGGGATATGAGCAGTACTTC.

The chain uses TRBV5-4 and TRBJ1-1; 7 bases line up with TRBD1. The germline gives CDR1 SGHNT, CDR2 YYREEE (reference sequence). V shed 2 bases and J 3 bases; nucleotides not matched to a gene: 7. The CDR3 has 15 amino acids. In DNA form, the CDR3 reads TGTGCCAGCAGCTTAGGGGGGACAGCGTACACTGAAGCTTTCTTT. Its protein product is CASSLGGTAYTEAFF.